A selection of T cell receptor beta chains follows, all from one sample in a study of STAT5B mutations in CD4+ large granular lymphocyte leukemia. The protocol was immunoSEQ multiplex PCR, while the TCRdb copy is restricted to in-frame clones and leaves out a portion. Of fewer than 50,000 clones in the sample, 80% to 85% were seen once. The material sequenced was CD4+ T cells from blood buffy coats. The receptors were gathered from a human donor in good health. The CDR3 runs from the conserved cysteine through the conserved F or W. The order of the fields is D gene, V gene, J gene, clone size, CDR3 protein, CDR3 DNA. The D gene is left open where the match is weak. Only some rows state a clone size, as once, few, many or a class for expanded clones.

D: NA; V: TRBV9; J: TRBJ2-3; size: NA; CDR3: CASSVRQGLATDTQYF; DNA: TGTGCCAGCAGCGTCCGTCAGGGACTCGCCACAGATACGCAGTATTTT
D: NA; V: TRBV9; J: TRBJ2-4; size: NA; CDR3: CASSSRRDSLAKNIQYF; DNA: TGTGCCAGCAGCTCCCGGAGGGACTCCTTAGCCAAAAACATTCAGTACTTC
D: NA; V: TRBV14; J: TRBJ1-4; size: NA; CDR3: CASSQQLSNEKLFF; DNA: TGTGCCAGCAGCCAACAACTATCTAATGAAAAACTGTTTTTT
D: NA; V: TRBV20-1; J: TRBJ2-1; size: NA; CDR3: CSASPGTQFF; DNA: TGCAGTGCGAGTCCCGGGACGCAGTTCTTC
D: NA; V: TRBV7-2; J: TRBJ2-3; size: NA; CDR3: CASSLLGGREDTQYF; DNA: TGTGCCAGCAGCTTATTGGGGGGCCGTGAAGATACGCAGTATTTT
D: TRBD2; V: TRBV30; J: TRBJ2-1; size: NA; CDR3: CAWTQGLAETNEQFF; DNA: TGTGCCTGGACTCAAGGCCTAGCGGAGACCAATGAGCAGTTCTTC
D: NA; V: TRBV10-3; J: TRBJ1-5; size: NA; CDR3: CAISESSQGRPNQPQHF; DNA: TGTGCCATCAGTGAGTCATCACAGGGTAGGCCCAATCAGCCCCAGCATTTT
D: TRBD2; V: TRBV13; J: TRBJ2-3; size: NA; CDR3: CASSLGTSGGLEIYTQYF; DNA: TGTGCCAGCAGCTTGGGGACTAGCGGGGGCCTTGAGATTTATACGCAGTATTTT
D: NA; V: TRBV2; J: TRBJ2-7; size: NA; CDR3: CASIPKRLRDMVHEQYF; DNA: TGTGCCAGCATCCCGAAGCGGTTGCGGGACATGGTCCACGAGCAGTACTTC
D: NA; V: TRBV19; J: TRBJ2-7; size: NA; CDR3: CASRSSSALSYEQYF; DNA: TGTGCCAGTAGGTCTTCTAGCGCCCTCTCCTACGAGCAGTACTTC
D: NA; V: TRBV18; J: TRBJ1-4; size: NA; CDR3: CASSPRTIGRNEKLFF; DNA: TGTGCCAGCTCACCACGGACCATTGGACGTAATGAAAAACTGTTTTTT
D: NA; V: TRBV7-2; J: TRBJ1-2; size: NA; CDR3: CASSLAEVGYTF; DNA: TGTGCCAGCAGCTTAGCAGAGGTGGGCTACACCTTC
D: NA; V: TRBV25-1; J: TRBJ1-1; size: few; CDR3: CASGDIRGTEAFF; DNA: TGTGCCAGCGGGGATATAAGAGGGACTGAAGCTTTCTTT
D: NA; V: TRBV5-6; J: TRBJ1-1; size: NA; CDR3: CASSFGRRPEAFF; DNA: TGTGCCAGCAGCTTCGGACGGCGCCCTGAAGCTTTCTTT
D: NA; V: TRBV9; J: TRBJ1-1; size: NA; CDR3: CASSPWTDPSGAFF; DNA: TGTGCCAGCAGCCCATGGACAGATCCCTCTGGAGCTTTCTTT
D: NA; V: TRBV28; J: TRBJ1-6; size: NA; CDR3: CASSLTRTAYNSPLHF; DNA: TGTGCCAGCAGTTTAACCCGGACAGCCTATAATTCACCCCTCCACTTT
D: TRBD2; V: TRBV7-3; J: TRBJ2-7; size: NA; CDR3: CASSFGGLAGVFIYEQYF; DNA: TGTGCCAGCAGCTTTGGCGGACTAGCGGGAGTTTTTATCTACGAGCAGTACTTC
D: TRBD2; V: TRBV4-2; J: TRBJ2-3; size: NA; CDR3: CASSQEPEGGGITDTQYF; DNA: TGTGCCAGCAGCCAAGAGCCCGAAGGCGGGGGGATCACAGATACGCAGTATTTT
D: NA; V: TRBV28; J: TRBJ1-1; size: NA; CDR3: CASSLYGGRTDTEAFF; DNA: TGTGCCAGCAGTTTATACGGGGGGCGGACGGACACTGAAGCTTTCTTT
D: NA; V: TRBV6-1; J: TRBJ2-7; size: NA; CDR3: CASLAQPGGYEQYF; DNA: TGTGCCAGCCTCGCCCAGCCAGGGGGGTACGAGCAGTACTTC
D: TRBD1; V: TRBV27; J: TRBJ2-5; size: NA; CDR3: CASSAPPGQGISETQYF; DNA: TGTGCCAGCAGTGCTCCGCCGGGACAGGGGATATCAGAGACCCAGTACTTC
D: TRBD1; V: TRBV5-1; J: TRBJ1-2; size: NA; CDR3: CASSLGQGAGGYTF; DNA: TGCGCCAGCAGCTTGGGACAGGGGGCAGGAGGCTACACCTTC
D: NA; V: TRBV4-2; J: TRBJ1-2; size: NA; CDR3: CASSQDLGVRNYGYTF; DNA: TGTGCCAGCAGCCAAGATCTTGGTGTCAGGAACTATGGCTACACCTTC
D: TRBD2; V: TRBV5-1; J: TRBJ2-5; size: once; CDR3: CASSWLAGGNQETQYF; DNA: TGCGCCAGCAGCTGGCTAGCGGGGGGGAACCAAGAGACCCAGTACTTC
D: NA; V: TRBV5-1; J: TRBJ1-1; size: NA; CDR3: CASSLETARNTEAFF; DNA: TGCGCCAGCAGCTTGGAGACAGCGCGGAACACTGAAGCTTTCTTT
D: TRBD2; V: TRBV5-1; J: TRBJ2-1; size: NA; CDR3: CASSWTSGRVRNEQFF; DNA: TGCGCCAGCAGCTGGACTAGCGGGAGGGTGAGAAATGAGCAGTTCTTC
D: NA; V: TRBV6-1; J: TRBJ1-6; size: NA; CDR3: CASIWNRLSPLHF; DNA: TGTGCCAGCATATGGAACAGACTTTCACCCCTCCACTTT
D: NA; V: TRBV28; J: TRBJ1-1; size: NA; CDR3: CASSQYRNTEAFF; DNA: TGTGCCAGCAGTCAATACAGGAACACTGAAGCTTTCTTT
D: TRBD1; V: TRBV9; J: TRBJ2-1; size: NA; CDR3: CASSVGTGGYNEQFF; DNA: TGTGCCAGCAGTGTCGGGACAGGGGGCTACAATGAGCAGTTCTTC
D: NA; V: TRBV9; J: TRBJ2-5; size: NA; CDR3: CASSIGGVQETQYF; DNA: TGTGCCAGCAGCATTGGGGGAGTCCAAGAGACCCAGTACTTC
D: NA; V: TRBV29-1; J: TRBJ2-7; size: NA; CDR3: CSVEGGAVVGQYEQYF; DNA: TGCAGCGTTGAAGGGGGGGCGGTTGTCGGGCAGTACGAGCAGTACTTC
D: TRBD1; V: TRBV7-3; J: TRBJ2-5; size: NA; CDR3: CASSTGTGEETQYF; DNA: TGTGCCAGCAGCACCGGGACAGGGGAAGAGACCCAGTACTTC
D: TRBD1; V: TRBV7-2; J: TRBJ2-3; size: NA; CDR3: CASRSAGSGQGKRDTQYF; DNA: TGTGCCAGCAGGTCCGCGGGGAGCGGACAGGGAAAGAGGGATACGCAGTATTTT
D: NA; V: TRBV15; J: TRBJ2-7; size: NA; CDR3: CATSRDPHRSYEQYF; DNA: TGTGCCACCAGCAGAGATCCCCACAGGTCCTACGAGCAGTACTTC
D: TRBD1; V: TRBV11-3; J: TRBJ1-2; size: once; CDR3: CASSLIGTGGDYGYTF; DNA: TGTGCCAGCAGCCTTATAGGGACAGGGGGGGACTATGGCTACACCTTC
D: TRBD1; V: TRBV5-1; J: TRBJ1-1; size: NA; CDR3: CASAQGAANTEAFF; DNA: TGCGCCAGCGCACAGGGGGCAGCGAACACTGAAGCTTTCTTT
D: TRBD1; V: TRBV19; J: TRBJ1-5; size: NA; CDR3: CASSLGTGEQPQHF; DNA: TGTGCCAGTAGTCTGGGGACAGGGGAACAGCCCCAGCATTTT
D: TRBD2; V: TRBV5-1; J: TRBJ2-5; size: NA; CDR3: CASSAGTSGGETQYF; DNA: TGCGCCAGCAGCGCCGGGACTAGCGGGGGGGAGACCCAGTACTTC
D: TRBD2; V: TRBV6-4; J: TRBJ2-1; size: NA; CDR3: CASSDLAGDKNEQFF; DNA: TGTGCCAGCAGTGACTTAGCGGGGGACAAAAATGAGCAGTTCTTC
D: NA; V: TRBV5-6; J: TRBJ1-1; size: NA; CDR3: CASSQDRGGAKNTEAFF; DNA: TGTGCCAGCAGCCAGGATCGGGGGGGGGCGAAGAACACTGAAGCTTTCTTT
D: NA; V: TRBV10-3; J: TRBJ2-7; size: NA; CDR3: CATSSPEDEQYF; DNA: TGTGCCACCTCCTCCCCCGAGGACGAGCAGTACTTC
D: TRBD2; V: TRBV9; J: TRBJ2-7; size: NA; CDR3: CASSAASGRWYEQYF; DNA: TGTGCCAGCAGCGCCGCTAGCGGGAGGTGGTACGAGCAGTACTTC
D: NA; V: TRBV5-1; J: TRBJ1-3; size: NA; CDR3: CASSLEPSSGNTIYF; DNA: TGCGCCAGCAGCTTGGAGCCGAGCTCTGGAAACACCATATATTTT
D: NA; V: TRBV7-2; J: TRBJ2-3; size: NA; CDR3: CASSLLSTSTDTQYF; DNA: TGTGCCAGCAGCTTATTGTCTACTAGCACAGATACGCAGTATTTT
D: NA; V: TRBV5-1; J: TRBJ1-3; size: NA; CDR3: CASSRTGPWDTIYF; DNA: TGCGCCAGCAGCAGAACGGGCCCATGGGACACCATATATTTT
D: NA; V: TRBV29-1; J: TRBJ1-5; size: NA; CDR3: CSVEDLYKSGPYQPQHF; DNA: TGCAGCGTTGAAGATTTATACAAGTCGGGGCCCTATCAGCCCCAGCATTTT
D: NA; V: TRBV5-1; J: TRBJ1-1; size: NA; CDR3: CASSLEGTGEGTEAFF; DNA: TGCGCCAGCAGCTTGGAGGGTACGGGGGAGGGTACTGAAGCTTTCTTT
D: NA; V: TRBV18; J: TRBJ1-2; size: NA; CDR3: CASSPPQGNYGYTF; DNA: TGTGCCAGCTCACCTCCGCAGGGGAACTATGGCTACACCTTC
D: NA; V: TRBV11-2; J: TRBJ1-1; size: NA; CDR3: CASSLSGHALVAFF; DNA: TGTGCCAGCAGCCTTTCCGGACACGCTTTGGTAGCTTTCTTT
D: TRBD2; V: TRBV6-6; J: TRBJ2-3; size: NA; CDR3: CASRASGDHTDTQYF; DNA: TGTGCCAGCCGGGCTAGCGGGGATCACACAGATACGCAGTATTTT
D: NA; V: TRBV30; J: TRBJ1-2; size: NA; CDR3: CAWSFTGNGYGYTF; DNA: TGTGCCTGGAGTTTTACGGGGAACGGCTATGGCTACACCTTC
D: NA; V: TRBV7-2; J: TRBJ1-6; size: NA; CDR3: CASSLGLGAPLHF; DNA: TGTGCCAGCAGCTTAGGATTAGGGGCCCCCCTCCACTTT
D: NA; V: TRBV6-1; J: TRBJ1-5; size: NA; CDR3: CASSELYQPQHF; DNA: TGTGCCAGCAGTGAACTCTATCAGCCCCAGCATTTT
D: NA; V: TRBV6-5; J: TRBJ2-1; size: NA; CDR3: CASSYGVGAPYNEQFF; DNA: TGTGCCAGCAGTTATGGGGTGGGGGCGCCCTACAATGAGCAGTTCTTC
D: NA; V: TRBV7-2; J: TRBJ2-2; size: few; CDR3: CASSLAMGTGELFF; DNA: TGTGCCAGCAGCTTAGCGATGGGCACCGGGGAGCTGTTTTTT